These 24 T cell receptor beta chains share one sample of origin, sequenced in a study of naive CD8 T cells in extremely preterm neonates. Clones were sequenced by immunoSEQ multiplex PCR, and TCRdb holds only the in-frame ones, with some missing. The sample shows under 6,000 clones, over 95% of them seen only once. Sequencing input: naive CD8+ T cells from blood. The receptors originated from a human donor in good health.

The gene calls are TRBV13 and TRBJ1-1, with TRBD1 matching over 12 bases. V lost 5 bases and J lost 4; bases outside the gene matches: 5. The CDR3 is made up of 15 amino acids. The germline V gene encodes CDR1 PRHDT and CDR2 FYEKMQ (reference sequence). CDR3 nucleotides: TGTGCCAGCAGCACAAGGGGACAGGGGGCCACTGAAGCTTTCTTT. Translated: CASSTRGQGATEAFF.

The rearrangement links TRBV27 to TRBJ1-1; D is possibly TRBD1 (6 bases). Germline V gene lookup returns CDR1 MNHEY and CDR2 SMNVEV (reference sequence). The CDR3 is 15 amino acids. V was trimmed by 6 bases and J by 0 bases, leaving 14 bases between them. CDR3 amino acids: CASSFRRGVNTEAFF. CDR3 nucleotide sequence: TGTGCCAGCAGCTTCCGCAGGGGCGTGAACACTGAAGCTTTCTTT.

The genes are TRBV6-6 and TRBJ2-4, with D possibly being TRBD1 (6 bases). V dropped 6 bases and J dropped 0 bases, with 15 bases sitting between them. Germline V lookup: CDR1 MNHNY, CDR2 SVGAGI (reference sequence). The CDR3 sequence is 16 residues long. The CDR3 DNA is TGTGCCAGCAGACCGCGGCAGGGGATAGCCAAAAACATTCAGTACTTC. As protein: CASRPRQGIAKNIQYF.

This chain joins TRBV9 and TRBJ2-2; TRBD2 is a possible D gene (5 bases). The germline gives CDR1 SGDLS, CDR2 YYNGEE. The CDR3 extends over 12 amino acids. The V end lost 7 bases, the J end lost 5 bases, and 9 bases lay between the germline ends. In DNA form, the CDR3 reads TGTGCCAGCCGGGGTAGGACCGGGGAGCTGTTTTTT. Residues: CASRGRTGELFF.

The rearrangement uses TRBV6-6 and TRBJ2-7; 8 nucleotides match TRBD1. Germline trimming cut 6 bases from V and 3 bases from J; bases unmatched to any gene: 7. The length of the CDR3 is 14 residues. CDR1 is MNHNY and CDR2 is SVGAGI in the germline V gene (reference sequence). The CDR3 region has the DNA TGTGCCAGCAGCTTGGACAGGGCCCGCTACGAGCAGTACTTC. Protein: CASSLDRARYEQYF.

The V and J genes are TRBV7-9 and TRBJ2-7; 8 nucleotides line up with TRBD2. CDR1 is SEHNR and CDR2 is FQNEAQ in the germline V gene (reference sequence). The CDR3 has 16 amino acids. V gave up 8 bases and J gave up 2 bases; unmatched junction bases: 14. Here the CDR3 DNA reads TGTGCCAGCGGCGGCCCCAAAGCGGGAGCTACCTACGAGCAGTACTTC. Its protein product is CASGGPKAGATYEQYF.

The V call is TRBV5-6, the J call TRBJ2-5; D unresolved. The J call may be in error: the DNA end matches TRBJ2-7 better. Germline V gene data show CDR1 as SGHDT and CDR2 as YYEEEE. The CDR3 spans 14 residues. The DNA for the CDR3 is TGTGCCAGCAGCTTGGAGGCTTTGGGCTACGAGCAGTACTTC. Protein product: CASSLEALGYEQYF.

The chain has TRBV14 and TRBJ2-1; maybe TRBD2 (5 bases). From germline, CDR1 is SGHDN and CDR2 FVKESK. V lost 1 base to trimming and J lost 9 bases, with 25 bases between them. The CDR3 sequence is 18 residues long. CDR3 sequence (DNA): TGTGCCAGCAGCCAAGGGGGTGGAGGAAAGGGCCTCTTCGGTGAGCAGTTCTTC. Its translation: CASSQGGGGKGLFGEQFF.

The chain employs TRBV27 and TRBJ1-1; D gene ambiguous. V lost 8 bases and J lost 1, with 17 bases in between. The CDR3 loop spans 15 amino acids. CDR1 MNHEY and CDR2 SMNVEV come from the germline V gene (reference sequence). The CDR3 spells CASGQLWGGNTEAFF. Here the CDR3 DNA reads TGTGCCAGCGGCCAACTTTGGGGAGGGAACACTGAAGCTTTCTTT.

This chain links TRBV27 with TRBJ2-7; 7 bases are shared with TRBD2. The V gene end was trimmed by 5 bases and the J gene end by 4 bases; junction bases not matched to a gene: 5. Germline loops: CDR1 MNHEY, CDR2 SMNVEV (reference sequence). CDR3 size: 13 residues. For the CDR3, the DNA is TGTGCCAGCAGTCTCGGGACTAATTACGAGCAGTACTTC. It yields the protein CASSLGTNYEQYF.

The gene calls are TRBV9 and TRBJ2-1; D uncertain. The germline V and J ends were trimmed by 3 bases and 5 bases, with 6 bases remaining between them. This CDR3 contains 12 residues. Germline V gene data show CDR1 as SGDLS and CDR2 as YYNGEE. As DNA, the CDR3 is TGTGCCAGCAGCGAGTCTAACAATGAGCAGTTCTTC. The encoded protein is CASSESNNEQFF. The full variable domain, its missing parts supplied by reference TRBV9 and TRBJ2-1, is DSGVTQTPKHLITATGQRVTLRCSPRSGDLSVYWYQQSLDQGLQFLIQYYNGEERAKGNILERFSAQQFPDLHSELNLSSLELGDSALYFCASSESNNEQFFGPGTRLTVL.

The V call is TRBV4-1, the J call TRBJ2-7; D call uncertain. Germline V gene sequence: CDR1 MGHRA, CDR2 YSYEKL. This CDR3 comprises 15 residues. The germline V and J ends were trimmed by 0 bases and 2 bases, with 11 bases remaining between them. The CDR3 nucleotides are TGCGCCAGCAGCCAAGAGCAGGCTTCAACCTACGAGCAGTACTTC. This translates into CASSQEQASTYEQYF.

The V and J genes are TRBV5-4 and TRBJ1-1; 7 nucleotides line up with TRBD1. The germline V gene encodes CDR1 SGHNT and CDR2 YYREEE (reference sequence). The CDR3 has 15 residues. V shed 4 bases, J shed 6 bases, and the junction held 12 bases outside the gene matches. Here the CDR3 reads CASSPQSGQDAEAFF. In nucleotides, the CDR3 is TGTGCCAGCAGCCCCCAATCCGGACAGGACGCTGAAGCTTTCTTT.

This clone appeared a single time. This chain links TRBV7-8 with TRBJ1-5; D ambiguous. The length of the CDR3 is 13 residues. The V gene's germline CDR1 is SGHVS and CDR2 FQNEAQ. V lost 5 bases and J 1 base, leaving 6 bases between the germline ends. The CDR3 nucleotides read TGTGCCAGCAGCCCCCAGAGCAATCAGCCCCAGCATTTT. Its protein is CASSPQSNQPQHF.

The chain joins TRBV10-3 to TRBJ2-1; TRBD2 is a possible D gene (6 bases). Looked up from germline, CDR1 is ENHRY and CDR2 is SYGVKD. The length of the CDR3 is 13 residues. V lost 0 bases and J lost 8, with 8 bases in between. The DNA of the CDR3 is TGTGCCATCAGTGAGTCGACGGGAGATGAGCAGTTCTTC. Amino acids: CAISESTGDEQFF.

The genes are TRBV5-1 and TRBJ2-3, with TRBD2 identical over 8 bases. V trimming: 4 bases; J trimming: 1 base; junction bases outside the gene matches: 8. Germline CDR1 and CDR2: SGHRS and YFSETQ. This CDR3 has 16 amino acids. In DNA form, the CDR3 reads TGCGCCAGCAGCGAGCGACTAGCGCGGCGCACAGATACGCAGTATTTT. This gives the protein CASSERLARRTDTQYF.

The chain couples TRBV4-3 to TRBJ2-3; the match to TRBD2 covers 12 bases. CDR3 length equals 19 residues. Germline CDR1 LGHNA, CDR2 YSLEER. V lost 0 bases and J lost 6; bases outside the gene matches: 13. The CDR3 here is CASSQDPPATSGRGDTQYF. The DNA for the CDR3 is TGCGCCAGCAGCCAAGATCCCCCCGCGACTAGCGGGAGAGGTGATACGCAGTATTTT.

The chain couples TRBV4-2 to TRBJ1-2; D possibly corresponds to TRBD1 (6 bases). Trimming removed 0 bases at V and 5 bases at J, with 16 bases between. This CDR3 is 16 amino acids long. Germline V gene sequence: CDR1 LGHNA, CDR2 YNFKEQ. The CDR3 bases are TGTGCCAGCAGCCAAGAAGAAGCAGGGACAAGGTATGGCTACACCTTC. Translation: CASSQEEAGTRYGYTF.

V gene TRBV5-6 combines with J gene TRBJ1-1; tentative D call: TRBD1 (6 bases). With 5 bases removed from V and 3 bases from J, the gap between germline ends came to 8 bases. Germline V CDR1 and CDR2: SGHDT, YYEEEE. The CDR3 length is 12 residues. The CDR3 loop reads CASRRGYTEAFF. Here the CDR3 DNA reads TGTGCCAGCAGAAGGGGGTACACTGAAGCTTTCTTT.

This chain connects TRBV10-3 to TRBJ2-1; 9 bases match TRBD2. The trim removed 6 bases at V and 4 bases at J, leaving 10 bases unmatched. The CDR3 sequence is 16 residues long. Germline V gene lookup returns CDR1 ENHRY and CDR2 SYGVKD. Here the CDR3 DNA reads TGTGCCATCAGCTCTGCGGGACTAGCCTTATACAATGAGCAGTTCTTC. The encoded protein is CAISSAGLALYNEQFF.

The CDR3 DNA sequence: TGTGCCAGCAGCTTCCTCCCCTACGAGCAGTACTTC. The encoded protein is CASSFLPYEQYF. The rearrangement uses TRBV11-2 and TRBJ2-7, with D uncertain. CDR3 length equals 12 residues. CDR1 and CDR2 (germline): SGHAT, FQNNGV. The ends were cut back, 3 bases at V and 2 bases at J, with 5 bases in the middle.

The J gene is TRBJ2-1, the V gene TRBV7-9; 13 bases align to TRBD2. CDR1 is SEHNR and CDR2 is FQNEAQ in the germline V gene (reference sequence). The V and J ends lost 5 bases and 7 bases, in that order; junction bases with no gene match: 5. The CDR3 extends over 15 amino acids. The CDR3 region is CASSQLAGGINEQFF. CDR3 DNA sequence: TGTGCCAGCAGCCAACTAGCGGGAGGGATAAATGAGCAGTTCTTC.

This clone has only one observation. V is TRBV7-9 and J is TRBJ2-2; 12 nucleotides agree with TRBD2. Germline V gene data show CDR1 as SEHNR and CDR2 as FQNEAQ (reference sequence). The length of the CDR3 is 16 residues. Trimming cost V 8 bases and J 3 bases; bases outside gene matches: 7. CDR3 coding DNA: TGTGCCAGCCGGCTAGCGGGAGGGCCAGACACCGGGGAGCTGTTTTTT. Amino acids: CASRLAGGPDTGELFF.

The chain combines TRBV27 with TRBJ2-7; 11 bases are shared with TRBD2. V gave up 6 bases and J gave up 3 bases; unmatched junction bases: 4. CDR1 and CDR2 from the germline V gene are MNHEY and SMNVEV (reference sequence). The CDR3 is 14 amino acids. This CDR3 is CASSPGTSGYEQYF. The CDR3 DNA reads as TGTGCCAGCAGCCCCGGGACTAGCGGCTACGAGCAGTACTTC.